This T cell receptor (beta chain) originates from a study of spatial heterogeneity in lung cancer (dated by TCRdb to between 2017 and 2020). Study-wide context: More beta-chain than alpha-chain transcripts were consistently detected, likely reflecting higher beta-chain transcript abundance. In tumor regions, TCR transcript counts showed a strong correlation with a T cell transcriptional module score from matched bulk RNA-seq. In the raw uncorrected reads, each unique combination of TCR and UMI appeared more than ten times on average. In non-small cell lung cancer, the study made a quantitative comparison of TCR alpha and beta repertoires among multiple tumor regions, matched nontumor lung and blood. Nonsynonymous mutation counts, determined by whole-exome sequencing of tumor tissue, were related to TCR repertoire features. At surgery, 200 to 250 tumor regions, approximately 64 matched nontumor lung samples and 56 PBMC samples were TCR-sequenced for both alpha and beta chains.

The investigation overall reported the following: Counts of ubiquitous and regional expanded TCRs were found to correlate with counts of ubiquitous and regional nonsynonymous mutations, respectively. TCR-seq was estimated to cover only approximately 6.4% of tumor T cells for alpha chains and around 13% for beta chains. Confirming at a functional level the hypothesis that regional TCRs recognize regional mutations was considered to require additional single-cell paired TCR alpha and beta sequencing. A correlation was observed between the number of expanded intratumoral alpha and beta TCRs and the tumor nonsynonymous mutation count.

Library construction relied on 5' RACE. Instrument on record: NextSeq 500. In the TCR library protocol, a unique molecular identifier was attached to each TCR cDNA molecule so that PCR and sequencing errors could be corrected. On the study's bioinformatics: TCR identification, UMI-based error correction and CDR3 extraction were performed with Decombinator tools. Expanded TCRs were defined as those above a frequency of 2 per 1,000, corresponding to the top 1% of the tumor frequency distribution. Expanded tumor TCRs were classed as regional if statistically deemed absent (corrected P<0.05) from at least one tumor region, otherwise ubiquitous. Each repertoire was subsampled 100 times to 5,000 TCRs, after which Renyi diversity was computed with the R vegan package. CDR3 similarity networks were built from amino acid triplet string-kernel similarity, connecting CDR3s with pairwise similarity above 0.82. Starting from the raw public reads, TCRdb applied fastp trimming at Q25, assembled clones with MiXCR and retained in-frame beta chains. Records with the same CDR3 protein are collapsed into one entry carrying the most frequent genes and DNA. These V and J calls rely on TCRdb rather than the paper's analysis. Within this sample are around 100,000 distinct CDR3 sequences, with around 4.3% of them counted one time only. Jointly, the top ten make up around 20% of the sample.

Deletion took 0 bases off V and 4 bases off J, with a span of 7 bases between the germline ends. The germline V gene supplies CDR1 SGHDT and CDR2 YYEEEE. The cysteine opens and the phenylalanine closes a CDR3 of 13 amino acids. The sequence is cut down to CDR3 DNA, 39 bases in frame from base 1. Taken with the paper, the label for time point translates to: sample taken at primary tumor resection. The donors were 65 to 90 patients from the lung TRACERx cohort who had early-stage, untreated non-small cell lung cancer. Whole RNA extracted from tumor and nontumor lung tissue, or from cryopreserved PBMC samples, was used for TCR sequencing without cell sorting. Only patients for whom sufficient RNA was available from at least two tumor regions were selected for TCR sequencing. Before selection, tumor and adjacent nontumor lung specimens were reviewed by a lung pathologist. This clonotype was counted ten times or more. Its antigen is still unknown. Base qualities were left out, and no much larger clone turns up one base away.

The clonotype was recovered from a male donor with early-stage non-small cell lung cancer. Recombination connected TRBV5-6 to TRBJ2-5; matching of 5 bases hints at TRBD2 as the D gene. This specimen consisted of lung tumor tissue, obtained at surgery. The CDR3 reads as follows: CASSLAGRETQYF. The DNA sequence is given as TGTGCCAGCAGCTTGGCGGGGAGAGAGACCCAGTACTTC.